Below, 27 T cell receptor beta chains from the same sample are listed, as sequenced in a study of blood T cells in healthy people across ages. Then a second PCR, running about 6 to 11 cycles, was carried out with a sample-barcoded 5' primer and a J-beta primer mix. TCRdb recomputed calls from the 5' RACE reads with MiXCR, one row per CDR3 protein. The data show about 760,000 distinct CDR3 sequences, about 56% seen once. The sample comprised blood. These receptors all come from a man aged 40-50 years in good health.

V gene TRBV10-3 combines with J gene TRBJ2-2, with D tentatively TRBD1 or TRBD2 (5 bases each). The V gene lost 0 bases and the J gene lost 5 bases, with 10 bases spanning the gap. The CDR3 sequence is 15 residues long. Germline V CDR1 and CDR2: ENHRY, SYGVKD. CDR3 amino acids: CAISESGPTTGELFF. In DNA form, the CDR3 reads TGTGCCATCAGTGAGTCGGGACCTACAACCGGGGAGCTGTTTTTT.

This clonotype was seen more than once but under ten times. The rearrangement joins TRBV7-2 to TRBJ2-5; D call uncertain. V lost 5 bases to trimming and J lost 5 bases, with 12 bases between them. This CDR3 has 13 amino acids. Germline values: CDR1 SGHTA, CDR2 FQGNSA. Here the CDR3 reads CASSLSRVETQYF. The CDR3 bases are TGTGCCAGCAGCCTAAGTCGTGTCGAGACCCAGTACTTC.

This chain uses TRBV20-1 with TRBJ2-1, with 7 bases identical to TRBD1. The V segment lost 0 bases and the J segment 4 bases; nucleotides outside the gene matches: 6. The germline gives CDR1 DFQATT, CDR2 SNEGSKA (reference sequence). This CDR3 comprises 15 residues. CDR3 sequence: CSARETGTAYNEQFF. The CDR3 coding sequence is TGCAGTGCTAGAGAGACCGGGACAGCTTACAATGAGCAGTTCTTC.

This clonotype came up many times. This chain joins TRBV4-3 and TRBJ1-6; D unclear. CDR3 length equals 12 residues. V dropped 1 base and J dropped 10 bases, with 5 bases sitting between them. CDR1 is LGHNA and CDR2 is YSLEER in the germline V gene. The CDR3 sequence: CASSQGASPLHF. In DNA form, the CDR3 reads TGCGCCAGCAGCCAAGGGGCCTCACCCCTCCACTTT.

The V gene is TRBV4-2, the J gene TRBJ2-7; D not certain. Germline lookup yields CDR1 LGHNA and CDR2 YNFKEQ. The CDR3 contains 13 residues. V was pared by 1 base and J by 7 bases, with 11 bases between. The CDR3 DNA reads as TGTGCCAGCAGCCAAGGGACCCCGAATGAGCAGTACTTC. As protein: CASSQGTPNEQYF.

CDR3 nucleotide sequence: TGCAGCGTTACAGGGACAGGCCTTGGGGAGACCCAGTACTTC. Its protein is CSVTGTGLGETQYF. The chain couples TRBV29-1 to TRBJ2-5; TRBD1 matches at 8 bases. From germline, CDR1 is SQVTM and CDR2 ANQGSEA. J gave up 5 bases and V 5 bases, and 10 bases lay outside the gene matches. The CDR3 is 14 amino acids.

This clonotype was counted only a few times. The chain is built from TRBV12-3 or TRBV12-4 and TRBJ2-5, with D hard to call. The germline V and J ends were trimmed by 2 bases and 1 base, with 8 bases remaining between them. The CDR3 contains 14 residues. CDR3 sequence reads: CASSLSMGQETQYF. CDR3 sequence (DNA): TGTGCCAGCAGTTTAAGTATGGGCCAAGAGACCCAGTACTTC.

V and J are TRBV20-1 and TRBJ1-2; a possible D gene is TRBD1 (5 bases). Between the trimmed V and J ends, which lost 3 bases and 0 bases, there was a span of 14 bases. The CDR3 totals 15 residues. Germline loops: CDR1 DFQATT, CDR2 SNEGSKA (reference sequence). CDR3 region: CSASPRQKSNYGYTF. The CDR3 coding sequence is TGCAGTGCTAGTCCAAGACAGAAGTCTAACTATGGCTACACCTTC.

The chain carries TRBV29-1 and TRBJ1-1; weak D call: TRBD1 (6 bases). The ends were cut back, 2 bases at V and 5 bases at J, with 15 bases in the middle. The CDR3 spans 14 residues. The germline V gene encodes CDR1 SQVTM and CDR2 ANQGSEA. The CDR3 coding sequence is TGCAGCGTTGAACGGGGCAGGGGAGGAACTGAAGCTTTCTTT. It specifies CSVERGRGGTEAFF.

This clonotype has more than one count but fewer than ten. The CDR3 is CASSEMPGTGIINEQFF. Here the CDR3 DNA reads TGTGCCAGCAGTGAGATGCCCGGGACAGGGATTATCAATGAGCAGTTCTTC. The genes are TRBV6-1 and TRBJ2-1; 9 nucleotides align to TRBD1. The CDR3 has 17 residues. Looked up from germline, CDR1 is MNHNS and CDR2 is SASEGT. Trimming at V came to 3 bases and at J to 6 bases, leaving 12 bases not matched to a gene.

The chain combines TRBV7-2 with TRBJ1-4; the D is unclear. Trimming took 6 bases from V and 6 from J, leaving 14 bases between them. The length of the CDR3 is 14 residues. The V gene's germline CDR1 is SGHTA and CDR2 FQGNSA. CDR3 sequence: CASSRRVSDEKLFF. In DNA form, the CDR3 reads TGTGCCAGCAGTCGACGGGTTTCGGATGAAAAACTGTTTTTT.

V is TRBV12-3 or TRBV12-4 and J is TRBJ1-1; D perhaps matches TRBD1 (6 bases). V gave up 3 bases and J gave up 3 bases, with 17 bases separating them. The CDR3 consists of 16 residues. The CDR3 sequence: CASSFILRTVDTEAFF. The CDR3 bases are TGTGCCAGCAGTTTTATTTTGAGGACAGTTGACACTGAAGCTTTCTTT.

The V call is TRBV12-3 or TRBV12-4, the J call TRBJ2-1; 10 bases map to TRBD2. The trim removed 5 bases at V and 2 bases at J, leaving 3 bases unmatched. The CDR3 is 15 amino acids. The CDR3, as DNA: TGTGCCAGCAGTCATAGCGGGGGGACCTACAATGAGCAGTTCTTC. The encoded protein is CASSHSGGTYNEQFF.

The table lists this clonotype with a count of one. The J gene is TRBJ2-5, the V gene TRBV2; the D gene is possibly TRBD1 (5 bases). Trimming shortened V by 2 bases and J by 2 bases, and 9 bases separated the two germline ends. This CDR3 region has 14 residues. The germline gives CDR1 SNHLY, CDR2 FYNNEI. CDR3 DNA: TGTGCCAGCAGTGAAATAGGGGCTCAAGAGACCCAGTACTTC. Translated: CASSEIGAQETQYF.

This chain links TRBV20-1 with TRBJ2-5, with TRBD1 matching 9 bases. The V gene's germline CDR1 is DFQATT and CDR2 SNEGSKA (reference sequence). The CDR3 has 14 residues. V lost 5 bases to trimming and J lost 0 bases; unmatched junction nucleotides: 4. CDR3 region: CSADGTGYQETQYF. CDR3 DNA sequence: TGCAGTGCTGACGGGACAGGGTACCAAGAGACCCAGTACTTC.

This clonotype was observed a handful of times. V gene TRBV4-2 combines with J gene TRBJ2-7; 7 bases fit TRBD2. V shed 2 bases, J shed 0 bases, and the junction held 4 bases outside the gene matches. This CDR3 contains 15 residues. Germline lookup yields CDR1 LGHNA and CDR2 YNFKEQ. CDR3 DNA: TGTGCCAGCAGCCAATCTGCGGGAGACTCCTACGAGCAGTACTTC. It translates to CASSQSAGDSYEQYF.

The CDR3 DNA reads TGTGCCAGCGTAAAAGGGGGCCAGGGGAAAAACATTCAGTACTTC. Protein sequence: CASVKGGQGKNIQYF. The rearrangement joins TRBV28 to TRBJ2-4; TRBD1 aligns across 7 bases. Per the germline V gene, CDR1 is MDHEN and CDR2 is SYDVKM. The CDR3 loop spans 15 amino acids. V lost 8 bases to trimming and J lost 4 bases; unmatched junction nucleotides: 11.

This sequence joins TRBV2 and TRBJ2-1; the match to TRBD2 covers 9 bases. CDR3 length equals 16 residues. The germline CDR1 and CDR2 sequences are SNHLY and FYNNEI. With 5 bases clipped from V and 7 bases from J, the junction kept 12 bases outside the gene matches. The CDR3 loop reads CASSRVPSGIGNEQFF. The CDR3 bases are TGTGCCAGCAGTCGAGTGCCTAGCGGGATTGGAAATGAGCAGTTCTTC.

The chain links TRBV7-2 to TRBJ1-5; D is ambiguous. V gave up 4 bases and J gave up 9 bases, with 16 bases separating them. This CDR3 spans 14 amino acids. CDR1 SGHTA and CDR2 FQGNSA come from the germline V gene. The CDR3 DNA reads TGTGCCAGCAGCTCCGACGGGTCTCGGGGGCCCCAGCATTTT. Protein sequence: CASSSDGSRGPQHF.

The rearrangement uses TRBV12-3 or TRBV12-4 and TRBJ1-4; D perhaps matches TRBD1 (5 bases). V was shortened by 4 bases and J by 4 bases, with 10 bases between the two germline ends. The CDR3 contains 14 residues. For the CDR3, the DNA is TGTGCCAGCAGTTCAGGGTCGGGTAATGAAAAACTGTTTTTT. The encoded protein is CASSSGSGNEKLFF.

This clonotype showed up just a few times. Given a much more abundant clone one base away, this may be a read error. J is TRBJ2-5 and V is TRBV10-3; D not certain. Trimming stripped 2 bases from V and 11 bases from J, with 18 bases between. Germline-derived CDR1 and CDR2 are ENHRY and SYGVKD. The length of the CDR3 is 14 residues. The CDR3 bases are TGTGCCATCAGTGAGGCAGTGACGGGCAATGAGCAGTACTTC. Translated, it gives CAISEAVTGNEQYF.

V gene TRBV20-1 combines with J gene TRBJ2-3; D remains ambiguous. The CDR3 is 13 amino acids. V shed 2 bases and J shed 1 base, with 7 bases lying between them. In germline, CDR1 is DFQATT, CDR2 SNEGSKA (reference sequence). This CDR3 is CSARNRGTDTQYF. The CDR3, as DNA: TGCAGTGCTAGAAACCGGGGCACAGATACGCAGTATTTT.

This chain connects TRBV29-1 to TRBJ2-1; tentatively, D is TRBD1 or TRBD2 (5 bases each). Germline CDR1 and CDR2: SQVTM and ANQGSEA. The CDR3 has 11 residues. The ends were cut back, 3 bases at V and 9 bases at J, with 9 bases in the middle. The CDR3 DNA follows: TGCAGCGTTGATGGGGGTGGTGAGCAGTTCTTC. It codes for CSVDGGGEQFF.

This chain links TRBV6-4 with TRBJ2-3, with 12 bases lining up with TRBD2. J gave up 3 bases and V 2 bases, and 12 bases lay outside the gene matches. The CDR3 runs 19 residues. Germline CDR1 is MRHNA and CDR2 is SNTAGT. The CDR3 bases are TGTGCCAGCAGTGACCCGATCCGGCGGACTAGCGGGGATACAGATACGCAGTATTTT. Protein: CASSDPIRRTSGDTDTQYF.

This sequence joins TRBV20-1 and TRBJ2-5, with TRBD2 matching over 15 bases. The junction had 5 bases not matched to a gene; V was cut back by 5 bases and J by 1 base. Germline assignment: CDR1 DFQATT and CDR2 SNEGSKA (reference sequence). The CDR3 spans 16 residues. The CDR3 region is CSAQGLAGGPQETQYF. The DNA of the CDR3 is TGCAGTGCTCAGGGACTAGCGGGGGGACCCCAAGAGACCCAGTACTTC.

The gene calls are TRBV28 and TRBJ2-5; no clear D. CDR3 size: 13 residues. Germline V gene lookup returns CDR1 MDHEN and CDR2 SYDVKM. The V gene lost 6 bases and the J gene lost 3 bases, with 11 bases spanning the gap. In DNA form, the CDR3 reads TGTGCCAGCAGGCTTCCTCAGGAAGAGACCCAGTACTTC. It yields the protein CASRLPQEETQYF.

The chain links TRBV4-2 to TRBJ2-1; TRBD2 might be the D (5 bases). The J call may be wrong; the DNA end is better matched by TRBJ2-7. CDR3 length equals 15 residues. The germline V gene has CDR1 LGHNA and CDR2 YNFKEQ. For the CDR3, the DNA is TGTGCCAGCAGCCAAGAGGCGGGTTCCTACAATGAGCAGTACTTC. This sequence encodes CASSQEAGSYNEQYF.